The following is a T cell receptor beta chain sequence with its context. This clone was recorded only once. Its specific antigen is unknown. No clone much larger than this one lies a single base away; base qualities are absent. These data are taken from a study of cytomegalovirus exposure and HLA in healthy donors (dated by TCRdb to between 2016 and 2019). As for the study more broadly: An earlier analysis of roughly 570 of the donors reported 276 Gb of sequence data and around 110 million unique TCR beta sequences obtained from 180 million or so T cells. The number of typed donors differed by locus: roughly 620-640 for A, B, C, DRB1 and DQB1; 500 to 550 for DQA1; some 590 for DPA1; and 400 to 480 for DPB1. The study aimed to test whether cataloging public T cell receptors could reveal signatures of past pathogen exposure. HLA typing included class I and class II loci at four-digit resolution. To study patterns of TCR occurrence, a later analysis re-analyzed previously published TCR beta repertoires from around 700 donors and added high-resolution HLA genotyping. To decide whether each TCR beta V gene segment behaved as functional or pseudogenic, an earlier analysis of some 580 of the donors relied on high-throughput TCR beta sequencing. The T cell repertoires of 666 subjects were profiled by immunosequencing and related to cytomegalovirus serostatus. A separate validation cohort of roughly 130 different subjects was used in addition to the approximately 610-subject first cohort. Donor age, sex, ethnicity and CMV serostatus were collected together with the repertoire data. On average, 235,054 unique TCR beta nucleotide sequences were sequenced per donor among a few hundred genotyped donors of the cohort, with roughly 18% of those sequences being non-productive. Four to six DR-DQ haplotypes were handled as single units for association and clustering, since linkage in the cohort was strong. Rather than using new phenotypic data, the later analysis identified candidate immune exposures from TCR beta sequences and from how often those sequences occurred across donors. Roughly 300 gigabases of sequencing data and approximately 91 million unique TCR sequences made up an early release that covered approximately 700 HLA-typed donors. Among the roughly 370 genotyped donors, about 83% belonged to the genetic ancestry cluster associated with self-reported Caucasian donors. High-throughput TCR immunosequencing, statistical association of individual TCRs with disease status, and machine learning were combined to predict cytomegalovirus infection status. Every repertoire in the discovery cohort had been generated on one and the same sequencing platform. A later genetic analysis used genome-wide SNP genotypes for about three fifths of the 666 donors, treating that subset as a discovery cohort. What the authors observed across the whole study: In the study, roughly 160 TCR beta chains were listed as associated with cytomegalovirus. Most TCR sequences were seen in very few donors, while some public TCRs were found in many individuals. A few of the identified cytomegalovirus-associated TCR beta chains were confirmed in vitro to be specific for cytomegalovirus antigens. Correlated functional status among segregating V segments might reflect linkage disequilibrium, but an unknown experimental factor could not be ruled out. Strong co-occurrence of HLA alleles, especially DR and DQ, made assigning TCR associations to individual alleles difficult. In a later analysis, HLA-associated TCR beta chains were found to be more clonally expanded and to have lower generation probabilities than equally common non-associated chains. Some IMGT-functional V segments, including TRBV6-2 and TRBV6-3, could not be distinguished by the 87-base-pair reads and were therefore excluded. In a later analysis, 15,000 to 20,000 TCR beta sequences were associated with specific HLA alleles at a false discovery rate of 0.05. A later genetic analysis reported fewer N-insertions in productive TCRs among donors in an Asian-associated ancestry cluster than the roughly 670-donor mean. In an earlier analysis of some 500 of the donors, most TCR beta V segments appeared in productive rearrangements about 87% or about 30% of the time, broadly matching IMGT annotations. Presence/absence analyses assumed roughly uniform sequencing depth across donors, an assumption that may not hold. According to a later analysis, parvovirus B19, influenza, CMV and Epstein-Barr virus appeared linked to several top co-occurrence clusters. V-gene and J-gene trimming of TCR beta chains was associated with a missense DCLRE1C variant in a later genetic analysis, and the association was replicated in an independent cohort. Because counts were too low, approximately 18 rarely observed V segments, including chromosome 9 orphons, were excluded from the earlier analysis of roughly 580 of the donors. In a later analysis, TCR association rates were found to vary across HLA loci, with the most associated TCRs seen for DRB1 alleles and the fewest for HLA-C alleles. The sequencing pipeline was judged likely to have produced a cluster of highly shared sequence variants as a technical artifact. It was suggested by the authors that the approach could potentially be generalized to other disease states and immunological phenotypes. The only immune exposure information available for the cohort was CMV serostatus. A further reported finding was that TCR beta sequences accurately predicted the HLA-A and HLA-B alleles for most subjects in the first cohort. Most CMV-associated TCR beta chains appeared to be HLA-restricted in a later analysis, and the HLA associations seemed to be driven largely by CMV exposure. Because some donors lacked HLA typing at each locus, the association tests relied only on the typed subset. The classifier was reported to diagnose cytomegalovirus status with high specificity and sensitivity in both the original and validation cohorts. This cohort had only TCR beta chains sequenced, and the lack of alpha or paired-chain data limited which features could be detected.

The cohort comprised 710 or so healthy bone marrow donors. Cohort members were all nominally healthy when sampled, although unrecorded immune exposures were likely present. The donor was CMV seronegative and belonged to the group of roughly 330 seronegative cohort members. A peripheral blood sample was collected from each donor, and TCR beta sequencing was performed on peripheral blood mononuclear cells. The Qiagen DNeasy Blood Extraction Kit was used to extract genomic DNA from the blood cell samples. The receptor library was made with the immunoSEQ multiplex PCR assay. A mixture of 60 forward primers for TCR Vbeta segments and 13 reverse primers for TCR Jbeta segments was used in the multiplex PCR. Amplification of the CDR3 region of rearranged TCR beta genes was performed with a multiplex PCR assay on genomic DNA. The Illumina HiSeq System was used to sequence the amplified TCR beta libraries as 87-base-pair reads. On the authors' methods: In a later analysis, some 80 million unique TCR beta chains were counted across the 500 to 700 repertoires, and around 11 million of these chains were shared by at least two donors. To remove PCR and sequencing errors, raw reads were error-corrected and collapsed into unique sequences using a nearest-neighbor algorithm that merged closely related sequences. V, D and J gene segments were assigned by aligning CDR3 sequences to IMGT reference sequences. Each retained sequence needed at least a six-nucleotide match to both a V gene segment and a J gene segment. Rearrangements were classified as productive when the CDR3 lacked stop codons and remained in frame with V and J, and all other rearrangements were classified as non-productive. Following IMGT convention, CDR3 was defined as the stretch from the second conserved V-encoded cysteine to the conserved J-encoded phenylalanine. In an earlier analysis of just under 600 of the donors, sequences lacking an unambiguous match to a single V gene segment were excluded. In an earlier analysis of several hundred of the donors, V segments were called functional above 56.7% productive rearrangements and were called segregating when the between-donor standard deviation exceeded 5%. A statistical classification framework was developed to diagnose cytomegalovirus status using the catalog of TCR beta chain sequences. In a later analysis, V and J genes were assigned by comparing TCR nucleotide sequences against IMGT/GENE-DB human TR gene sequences. In a later analysis, CDR3 sequences and most-parsimonious VDJ recombination scenarios were assigned using the TCRdist pipeline. A later analysis defined each TCR beta chain by its CDR3 amino acid sequence plus V-gene family, and excluded reads lacking a unique V-gene family. In a later analysis, fewer than 650 highly shared, low-generation-probability nucleotide sequences were removed to address suspected cross-contamination and a sequencing artifact. A later analysis calculated a clonal expansion index for each public chain from normalized within-repertoire ranks of inferred template counts. Generation probabilities in a later analysis came from a VDJ recombination model fitted to out-of-frame rearrangements, and those results were checked against IGoR. Hypergeometric tests were used in a later analysis to score TCR-TCR, TCR-HLA and TCR-CMV co-occurrence, with a repertoire-size bias correction applied to the TCR pairs. False discovery rates were estimated in a later analysis by permuting HLA or CMV assignments 20 times. In a later analysis, co-occurring TCRs were grouped using DBSCAN, and TCRdist sequence similarity was added for clustering within HLA-allele-positive subsets. Repertoires with fewer than 30,000 or more than 120,000 public chains, plus five repertoires with anomalous nucleotide sharing, were excluded from co-occurrence clustering. TCRdb carries this immuneACCESS record with in-frame sequences only. Its versions omit some clonotypes, under half of them owing to an unresolved V gene in the studies checked, with the rest unexplained. V and J calls and clone size are given by that table; D and trimming were obtained from the DNA. The sample has 150,000 to 200,000 clones on record, almost 80% of them singletons. The top ten constitute about 1.3% of the sample.

V and J lose 2 bases and 15 bases, and a span of 11 bases separates them. The CDR3, cysteine through phenylalanine, is 12 amino acids long. Only the CDR3 DNA is retained, 36 bases long and in frame from the first base. From the germline V gene, CDR1 is MGHDK and CDR2 is SYGVNS. The sequenced material came from PBMCs. The sequence was obtained from a male donor in good health and CMV-seronegative. The sequence joins TRBV25-1 to TRBJ1-6, with TRBD1 as a weak D call on 6 bases. The CDR3 region has the sequence CASSEGGRLLHF. The bases read TGTGCCAGCAGTGAAGGGGGCCGGCTCCTCCACTTT.